These 27 T cell receptor beta chains share one sample of origin, sequenced in a study of T-cell reconstitution after alpha-beta-depleted transplantation in children. Preparation of the TCRbeta library was carried out with unique molecular identifiers. MiXCR, applied by TCRdb to the PCR reads, yields one record per CDR3 protein. The sample lists hundreds of thousands of distinct CDR3 sequences; under 20% were seen once. Sample: PBMCs, mostly from graft donor cells, taken 360 days after TCRalphabeta/CD19-depleted stem cell transplant. The receptor set was obtained from a male patient aged 2 to 10 who had a stem cell transplant for acute lymphoblastic leukemia, so the T cells may come from the graft donor.

V usage is TRBV29-1 and J usage is TRBJ2-5, with a weak D call TRBD2 (5 bases). V shed 7 bases and J shed 2 bases, with 17 bases lying between them. Looked up from germline, CDR1 is SQVTM and CDR2 is ANQGSEA. The CDR3 consists of 14 residues. CDR3 bases: TGCAGCGCCGGAGGTCCGGGGAATCAAGAGACCCAGTACTTC. As protein: CSAGGPGNQETQYF.

This clonotype came up a few times. The rearrangement joins TRBV20-1 to TRBJ1-5; D gene uncertain. The length of the CDR3 is 14 residues. CDR1 DFQATT and CDR2 SNEGSKA come from the germline V gene (reference sequence). V lost 3 bases and J lost 2, with 11 bases in between. The CDR3 protein is CSASRLDGNQPQHF. The CDR3 DNA follows: TGCAGTGCTAGTCGTTTGGACGGCAATCAGCCCCAGCATTTT.

This chain joins TRBV13 and TRBJ1-2, with TRBD1 identical over 7 bases. Germline V gene lookup returns CDR1 PRHDT and CDR2 FYEKMQ (reference sequence). The CDR3 runs to 15 residues. Unmatched junction bases numbered 10, after V lost 5 bases and J lost 4 bases. The CDR3 DNA follows: TGTGCCAGCAGCAACCTCGCAGGGGGTGGCTATGGCTACACCTTC. It is translated as CASSNLAGGGYGYTF.

This clonotype occurred many times. V and J are TRBV12-3 or TRBV12-4 and TRBJ1-2; D gene uncertain. CDR3 length: 12 amino acids. The V end was cut by 5 bases, the J end by 4 bases, with 8 bases between. This CDR3 reads CASSPRGYGYTF. In DNA, the CDR3 is TGTGCCAGCAGTCCCCGCGGCTATGGCTACACCTTC.

This clonotype was seen more than once but under ten times. CDR3 nucleotide sequence: TGTGCCACCAGCAGCGGGAACCGTCCCAGCGAGCAGTACTTC. Protein product: CATSSGNRPSEQYF. The V gene is TRBV15, the J gene TRBJ2-7; D perhaps matches TRBD2 (5 bases). The V end lost 3 bases, the J end lost 6 bases, and 15 bases lay between the germline ends. CDR3 length: 14 amino acids. The germline V gene has CDR1 LNHNV and CDR2 YYDKDF (reference sequence). The entire variable domain, with the rest obtained from reference TRBV15 and TRBJ2-7, is as follows: DAMVIQNPRYQVTQFGKPVTLSCSQTLNHNVMYWYQQKSSQAPKLLFHYYDKDFNNEADTPDNFQSRRPNTSFCFLDIRSPGLGDTAMYLCATSSGNRPSEQYFGPGTRLTVT.

This clonotype turned up a few times. The chain recombines TRBV5-1 with TRBJ1-5; TRBD1 matches 9 bases. CDR1 is SGHRS and CDR2 is YFSETQ in the germline V gene. The V and J ends lost 1 base and 4 bases, in that order; junction bases with no gene match: 18. The CDR3 totals 20 residues. CDR3 nucleotides: TGCGCCAGCAGCTTGTGCAAGGGGCGCCGGGACAGGGAACTAAATCAGCCCCAGCATTTT. Translated: CASSLCKGRRDRELNQPQHF.

This clonotype was recorded a few times. The chain carries TRBV5-6 and TRBJ2-4, with 10 bases identical to TRBD2. Germline V gene lookup returns CDR1 SGHDT and CDR2 YYEEEE. The CDR3 runs to 18 residues. V lost 3 bases to trimming and J lost 3 bases; unmatched junction nucleotides: 12. CDR3 protein: CASSSAGVAGGDKNIQYF. Here the CDR3 DNA reads TGTGCCAGCAGCTCCGCAGGGGTAGCGGGAGGCGACAAAAACATTCAGTACTTC. The variable domain in full, completed from reference TRBV5-6 and TRBJ2-4, reads DAGVTQSPTHLIKTRGQQVTLRCSPKSGHDTVSWYQQALGQGPQFIFQYYEEEERQRGNFPDRFSGHQFPNYSSELNVNALLLGDSALYLCASSSAGVAGGDKNIQYFGAGTRLSVL.

This clonotype showed up just a few times. The chain uses TRBV9 and TRBJ2-3, with D tentatively TRBD1 (6 bases). The CDR3 sequence is 15 residues long. The ends were cut back, 3 bases at V and 2 bases at J, with 13 bases in the middle. The germline V gene encodes CDR1 SGDLS and CDR2 YYNGEE. CDR3 nucleotides: TGTGCCAGCAGCGGGGGGCCTACCGACACAGATACGCAGTATTTT. Its translation is CASSGGPTDTDTQYF. Variable domain in full (rest from reference TRBV9 and TRBJ2-3): DSGVTQTPKHLITATGQRVTLRCSPRSGDLSVYWYQQSLDQGLQFLIQYYNGEERAKGNILERFSAQQFPDLHSELNLSSLELGDSALYFCASSGGPTDTDTQYFGPGTRLTVL.

In its sample, this clonotype was seen a few times. V usage is TRBV28 and J usage is TRBJ2-3, with TRBD2 identical over 7 bases. J lost 2 bases, V lost 5 bases, and 7 bases had no gene match. The germline V gene encodes CDR1 MDHEN and CDR2 SYDVKM. The length of the CDR3 is 15 residues. CDR3: CASSLRGGATDTQYF. The DNA of the CDR3 is TGTGCCAGCAGTCTGAGGGGAGGGGCCACAGATACGCAGTATTTT.

The sample holds a few counts of this clonotype. The chain joins TRBV27 to TRBJ2-5; 7 positions agree with TRBD2. In germline, CDR1 is MNHEY, CDR2 SMNVEV (reference sequence). Trimming took 2 bases from V and 2 from J; bases not matched to a gene: 8. The length of the CDR3 is 16 residues. DNA for the CDR3: TGTGCCAGCAGTTTACTTCGGGAGGATGGGCAAGAGACCCAGTACTTC. Translation: CASSLLREDGQETQYF.

This sequence joins TRBV6-1 and TRBJ2-4; no reliable D call. The V gene lost 2 bases and the J gene lost 3 bases, with 8 bases spanning the gap. Germline CDR1 and CDR2: MNHNS and SASEGT. The CDR3 is made up of 14 amino acids. The CDR3, as DNA: TGTGCCAGCAGTGAACAGCTGAGCAAAAACATTCAGTACTTC. Translation: CASSEQLSKNIQYF.

The gene calls are TRBV7-9 and TRBJ2-5; 7 bases are a match to TRBD1. Germline V gene lookup returns CDR1 SEHNR and CDR2 FQNEAQ (reference sequence). Germline trimming cut 5 bases from V and 1 base from J; bases unmatched to any gene: 4. The CDR3 covers 14 residues. This chain's CDR3 is CASSPNRGQETQYF. In DNA, the CDR3 is TGTGCCAGCAGCCCAAACAGGGGCCAAGAGACCCAGTACTTC.

This clonotype showed up just a few times. This chain joins TRBV12-3 or TRBV12-4 and TRBJ1-2; weak D call: TRBD1 (6 bases). This CDR3 comprises 14 residues. Trimming shortened V by 5 bases and J by 8 bases, and 18 bases separated the two germline ends. The CDR3 coding sequence is TGTGCCAGCAGTCCTAGGAGGGGGATCGGGGGCTACACCTTC. Its protein is CASSPRRGIGGYTF.

This clonotype has just a few counts. Written as DNA, the CDR3 is TGTGCCAGCAGCCTCCGACAGTCCCGGGCAACAAAGGGACCCTACAATGAGCAGTTCTTC. It yields the protein CASSLRQSRATKGPYNEQFF. J is TRBJ2-1 and V is TRBV3-1; D may be TRBD1 or TRBD2 (5 bases each). Germline-derived CDR1 and CDR2 are LGHDT and YNNKEL (reference sequence). The CDR3 consists of 20 residues. Trimming cost V 4 bases and J 2 bases, with 27 bases left between them.

Only a few counts were recorded for this clonotype. This chain connects TRBV7-3 to TRBJ1-1; D is uncertain. Germline V gives CDR1 SGHTA, CDR2 FQGTGA. This CDR3 comprises 13 residues. Trimming shortened V by 6 bases and J by 3 bases, and 11 bases separated the two germline ends. The CDR3 sequence is CASSLFRDTEAFF. The CDR3 DNA sequence: TGTGCCAGCAGTCTCTTCCGGGACACTGAAGCTTTCTTT.

This clonotype has only a few counts. This chain connects TRBV30 to TRBJ2-2; D is ambiguous. The CDR3 has 14 amino acids. CDR1 GTSNPN and CDR2 SVGIG come from the germline V gene (reference sequence). Trimming cost V 0 bases and J 4 bases, with 9 bases left between them. DNA of the CDR3: TGTGCCTGGAGTGTGAGGTTAAGCACCGGGGAGCTGTTTTTT. The encoded protein is CAWSVRLSTGELFF.

This clonotype has just a few counts. The CDR3 sequence: CASSLVRPNSPLHF. As DNA, the CDR3 is TGTGCCAGCAGCTTAGTTCGCCCAAATTCACCCCTCCACTTT. This chain links TRBV7-9 with TRBJ1-6; no reliable D call. The V end was cut by 1 base, the J end by 7 bases, with 8 bases between. The CDR3 is 14 residues long. CDR1 SEHNR and CDR2 FQNEAQ come from the germline V gene (reference sequence).

This chain connects TRBV20-1 to TRBJ2-7, with D possibly TRBD2 on 6 matching bases. The V and J ends lost 1 base and 2 bases respectively, with 21 bases between them. The germline gives CDR1 DFQATT, CDR2 SNEGSKA (reference sequence). There are 17 residues in the CDR3. CDR3 loop: CSARATRGTRDAYEQYF. In nucleotides, the CDR3 is TGCAGTGCTAGAGCTACTCGCGGGACCAGAGACGCCTACGAGCAGTACTTC.

This clonotype has a count of ten or more. The V and J genes are TRBV28 and TRBJ1-5; D possibly corresponds to TRBD1 (5 bases). CDR3 length: 16 amino acids. With 1 base removed from V and 7 bases from J, the gap between germline ends came to 17 bases. Germline lookup yields CDR1 MDHEN and CDR2 SYDVKM. The CDR3 DNA sequence: TGTGCCAGCAGTTTATCTGGGGGGAGTGTAAGACAGCCCCAGCATTTT. Its translation is CASSLSGGSVRQPQHF.

This sequence joins TRBV27 and TRBJ2-7; 8 nucleotides match TRBD1. V lost 0 bases to trimming and J lost 2 bases; unmatched junction nucleotides: 6. This CDR3 contains 16 residues. The V gene's germline CDR1 is MNHEY and CDR2 SMNVEV (reference sequence). CDR3 in DNA: TGTGCCAGCAGTTTATCGTTGGGGGACAGGCCCTACGAGCAGTACTTC. Protein sequence: CASSLSLGDRPYEQYF.

This clonotype was found a few times. The rearrangement joins TRBV6-2 or TRBV6-3 to TRBJ1-1, with D maybe TRBD1 (5 bases). With 6 bases removed from V and 0 bases from J, the gap between germline ends came to 14 bases. The CDR3 has 15 residues. The germline gives CDR1 MNHEY, CDR2 SVGEGT. As DNA, the CDR3 is TGTGCCAGCAGCTCCGCACACAGGATGAACACTGAAGCTTTCTTT. It specifies CASSSAHRMNTEAFF.

This clonotype was picked up a small number of times. The chain joins TRBV4-3 to TRBJ2-1; TRBD1 aligns across 7 bases. From germline, CDR1 is LGHNA and CDR2 YSLEER. CDR3 size: 15 residues. The junction had 9 bases not matched to a gene; V was cut back by 0 bases and J by 10 bases. Here the CDR3 reads CASSQDSTGDREQFF. The CDR3 bases are TGCGCCAGCAGCCAAGACTCTACAGGGGATAGAGAGCAGTTCTTC.

The chain links TRBV5-1 to TRBJ2-7; perhaps TRBD1 as D (5 bases). Germline CDR1 reads SGHRS; CDR2 reads YFSETQ. This CDR3 has 12 amino acids. V lost 3 bases to trimming and J lost 4 bases, with 8 bases between them. The CDR3 sequence is CASSWQGYEQYF. Here the CDR3 DNA reads TGCGCCAGCAGCTGGCAGGGTTACGAGCAGTACTTC. The full variable domain, with the rest looked up from reference TRBV5-1 and TRBJ2-7, is KAGVTQTPRYLIKTRGQQVTLSCSPISGHRSVSWYQQTPGQGLQFLFEYFSETQRNKGNFPGRFSGRQFSNSRSEMNVSTLELGDSALYLCASSWQGYEQYFGPGTRLTVT.

With regard to this clonotype: This likely comes from a read error, as the CDR3 has no conserved phenylalanine or tryptophan at its end. The gene calls are TRBV27 and TRBJ2-7, with TRBD2 matching over 13 bases. V lost 3 bases, J lost 7 bases, and 6 bases stayed unmatched. Per germline, CDR1 MNHEY and CDR2 SMNVEV (reference sequence). The CDR3 covers 15 residues. The CDR3 DNA follows: TGTGCCAGCAGTTTGAGACTAGCGGGAGGTGGAGAGCAGTACATC. Translation: CASSLRLAGGGEQYI.

This clonotype was detected a few times. The chain employs TRBV4-1 and TRBJ1-4; D remains ambiguous. Germline V gene sequence: CDR1 MGHRA, CDR2 YSYEKL. Trimming stripped 2 bases from V and 0 bases from J, with 10 bases between. The CDR3 length is 16 residues. In DNA, the CDR3 is TGCGCCAGCAGCCAACACATACAGACAACTAATGAAAAACTGTTTTTT. Residues: CASSQHIQTTNEKLFF.

This clonotype was detected a few times. CDR3 DNA sequence: TGCGCCAGCAGCTTGTCGTCCGGCAGCAACAATGAGCAGTTCTTC. Translation gives CASSLSSGSNNEQFF. The chain carries TRBV5-1 and TRBJ2-1; D gene uncertain. The CDR3 is made up of 15 amino acids. The V gene lost 1 base and the J gene lost 5 bases, with 13 bases spanning the gap. CDR1 is SGHRS, CDR2 YFSETQ, per germline.

This clonotype was counted a few times. The chain links TRBV5-1 to TRBJ2-7; D remains ambiguous. Germline V gene data show CDR1 as SGHRS and CDR2 as YFSETQ. The CDR3 sequence is 14 residues long. V was trimmed by 5 bases and J by 0 bases, leaving 12 bases between them. The CDR3 region is CASSIGPGSYEQYF. As DNA, the CDR3 is TGCGCCAGCAGTATAGGACCGGGCTCCTACGAGCAGTACTTC.